These 27 T cell receptor beta chains were sequenced from one sample in a study of cytomegalovirus exposure and HLA in healthy donors. Measured with immunoSEQ multiplex PCR; TCRdb has only the in-frame clones, and not every one. Of 76,000 or so clones listed, roughly 94% are singletons. Sequences were obtained from PBMCs. The receptor source for this set is a woman under 30 in good health and CMV-seropositive.

The V gene is TRBV28, the J gene TRBJ2-7; D is perhaps TRBD2 (5 bases). The CDR3 extends over 12 amino acids. V lost 6 bases, J lost 6 bases, and 12 bases lay in between. Germline V lookup: CDR1 MDHEN, CDR2 SYDVKM. CDR3: CASRINRGEQYF. DNA for the CDR3: TGTGCCAGCAGAATTAACCGGGGCGAGCAGTACTTC.

This rearrangement joins TRBV29-1 to TRBJ2-2; 10 nucleotides line up with TRBD1. CDR3 size: 14 residues. Per germline, CDR1 SQVTM and CDR2 ANQGSEA. V dropped 5 bases and J dropped 5; count of bases not matched to a gene: 5. CDR3 coding DNA: TGCAGCGTTCGGACAGGGGGTCATACCGGGGAGCTGTTTTTT. This sequence encodes CSVRTGGHTGELFF.

The chain has TRBV4-3 and TRBJ2-7; D ambiguous. The CDR3 is 17 amino acids. Deletions cut 0 bases from V and 0 bases from J, with 15 bases between. Germline CDR1 reads LGHNA; CDR2 reads YSLEER. Here the CDR3 DNA reads TGCGCCAGCAGCCAAGATCATTCTGCCCGGTTCTCCTACGAGCAGTACTTC. It yields the protein CASSQDHSARFSYEQYF.

This chain joins TRBV2 and TRBJ2-7; D not resolved. The germline V and J ends were trimmed by 6 bases and 0 bases, with 6 bases remaining between them. The germline CDR1 and CDR2 sequences are SNHLY and FYNNEI. The CDR3 totals 12 residues. Written as DNA, the CDR3 is TGTGCCAGCAGGTGGAGCTCCTACGAGCAGTACTTC. Protein sequence: CASRWSSYEQYF.

This rearrangement joins TRBV29-1 to TRBJ1-2; D call uncertain. The CDR3 spans 11 residues. V gave up 6 bases and J gave up 3 bases, with 8 bases separating them. Looked up from germline, CDR1 is SQVTM and CDR2 is ANQGSEA. CDR3 protein: CSVRDYYGYTF. CDR3 DNA: TGCAGCGTCCGGGATTACTATGGCTACACCTTC.

This clone was seen only a few times. The chain links TRBV5-1 to TRBJ2-7; TRBD1 aligns across 9 bases. There are 18 residues in the CDR3. J was trimmed by 3 bases and V by 0 bases; bases with no gene match: 13. In germline, CDR1 is SGHRS, CDR2 YFSETQ. The CDR3 loop is CASSLEWVPTGGDYEQYF. The CDR3 DNA follows: TGCGCCAGCAGCTTGGAGTGGGTTCCGACAGGGGGTGACTACGAGCAGTACTTC. The full variable domain, in which reference TRBV5-1 and TRBJ2-7 provide the parts outside the CDR3, is KAGVTQTPRYLIKTRGQQVTLSCSPISGHRSVSWYQQTPGQGLQFLFEYFSETQRNKGNFPGRFSGRQFSNSRSEMNVSTLELGDSALYLCASSLEWVPTGGDYEQYFGPGTRLTVT.

This rearrangement joins TRBV2 to TRBJ2-7, with TRBD1 matching 10 bases. J was trimmed by 3 bases and V by 5 bases; bases with no gene match: 4. The CDR3 has 14 residues. The V gene's germline CDR1 is SNHLY and CDR2 FYNNEI. The DNA for the CDR3 is TGTGCCAGCAGTTGGGGGACAGGGGTCTACGAGCAGTACTTC. Residues: CASSWGTGVYEQYF. Filled out from reference TRBV2 and TRBJ2-7, the complete variable domain reads EPEVTQTPSHQVTQMGQEVILRCVPISNHLYFYWYRQILGQKVEFLVSFYNNEISEKSEIFDDQFSVERPDGSNFTLKIRSTKLEDSAMYFCASSWGTGVYEQYFGPGTRLTVT.

The chain employs TRBV28 and TRBJ1-4; TRBD1 matches 9 bases. Germline CDR1 and CDR2: MDHEN and SYDVKM. The trim removed 10 bases at V and 8 bases at J, leaving 5 bases unmatched. CDR3 length: 12 amino acids. The CDR3 sequence is CAIQGAEEKLFF. CDR3 nucleotides: TGTGCCATACAGGGGGCAGAGGAAAAACTGTTTTTT.

The chain is built from TRBV5-4 and TRBJ2-1; TRBD1 is a possible D gene (6 bases). The CDR3 is 14 residues long. Germline values: CDR1 SGHNT, CDR2 YYREEE (reference sequence). V lost 6 bases, J lost 6 bases, and 16 bases lay in between. CDR3 sequence: CASNLGGQTNEQFF. The CDR3 DNA reads as TGTGCCAGCAACCTTGGGGGACAAACCAATGAGCAGTTCTTC.

The sample holds a few counts of this clone. This chain joins TRBV7-2 and TRBJ2-3, with TRBD2 as a possible D gene (5 bases). The ends were cut back, 4 bases at V and 6 bases at J, with 14 bases in the middle. The V gene's germline CDR1 is SGHTA and CDR2 FQGNSA. The CDR3 extends over 14 amino acids. In DNA, the CDR3 is TGTGCCAGCAGCTCGAATATCGGGGTGGATACGCAGTATTTT. Translation gives CASSSNIGVDTQYF.

The chain carries TRBV28 and TRBJ1-1, with 8 positions matching TRBD1. V lost 7 bases to trimming and J lost 2 bases; unmatched junction nucleotides: 6. The CDR3 length is 14 residues. Germline CDR1 is MDHEN and CDR2 is SYDVKM. In DNA, the CDR3 is TGTGCCAGCACCGAGACAGGGGAAAACACTGAAGCTTTCTTT. Its protein is CASTETGENTEAFF.

The gene calls are TRBV7-2 and TRBJ2-2, with 9 bases aligning to TRBD2. CDR3 size: 16 residues. Germline CDR1 SGHTA, CDR2 FQGNSA. Germline trimming cut 4 bases from V and 7 bases from J; bases unmatched to any gene: 10. As DNA, the CDR3 is TGTGCCAGCAGCTCGATGCAGCGGGGGGCTTACGGGGAGCTGTTTTTT. This gives the protein CASSSMQRGAYGELFF.

This chain uses TRBV10-3 with TRBJ2-3; 11 bases map to TRBD2. The V gene's germline CDR1 is ENHRY and CDR2 SYGVKD. The CDR3 runs 16 residues. The J segment lost 1 base and the V segment lost 4 bases, leaving 4 bases of the junction unmatched. This CDR3 reads CAISGGTSGGTDTQYF. CDR3 nucleotide sequence: TGTGCCATCAGTGGAGGGACTAGCGGAGGCACAGATACGCAGTATTTT.

The CDR3 is CASSLLQGDVGGYTF. CDR3 DNA sequence: TGCGCCAGCAGCTTGTTACAGGGTGACGTGGGAGGCTACACCTTC. The rearrangement uses TRBV5-1 and TRBJ1-2; possible D gene TRBD1, 6 bases. Trimming removed 1 base from V and 8 bases from J, with 18 bases in between. The germline gives CDR1 SGHRS, CDR2 YFSETQ. The CDR3 is 15 residues long.

J is TRBJ2-1 and V is TRBV27; 8 positions match TRBD2. Germline trimming cut 8 bases from V and 7 bases from J; bases unmatched to any gene: 13. CDR1 and CDR2 from the germline V gene are MNHEY and SMNVEV (reference sequence). The length of the CDR3 is 15 residues. This CDR3 reads CASAPAGDVSNEQFF. In DNA, the CDR3 is TGTGCCAGCGCGCCAGCGGGAGACGTTTCAAATGAGCAGTTCTTC.

The V call is TRBV2, the J call TRBJ2-4, with a weak D call TRBD2 (5 bases). Between the trimmed V and J ends, which lost 1 base and 6 bases, there was a span of 7 bases. CDR3 length equals 13 residues. Germline V lookup: CDR1 SNHLY, CDR2 FYNNEI. The chain's CDR3 is CASSEGGLNIQYF. The DNA of the CDR3 is TGTGCCAGCAGTGAAGGTGGACTAAACATTCAGTACTTC.

The chain recombines TRBV7-2 with TRBJ1-2, with D perhaps matching TRBD1 (6 bases). The V and J ends lost 3 bases and 8 bases respectively, with 7 bases between them. Germline V CDR1 and CDR2: SGHTA, FQGNSA. This CDR3 has 11 residues. CDR3 sequence (DNA): TGTGCCAGCAGCTTCGGACAGGGCTACACCTTC. Residues: CASSFGQGYTF.

The gene calls are TRBV5-5 and TRBJ2-7; 7 bases map to TRBD1. The CDR3 totals 12 residues. In germline, CDR1 is SGHKS, CDR2 YYEKEE (reference sequence). V shed 8 bases and J 3 bases; nucleotides not matched to a gene: 5. In DNA form, the CDR3 reads TGTGCCAGTCAGACAGGGAACTACGAGCAGTACTTC. This translates into CASQTGNYEQYF.

J is TRBJ1-3 and V is TRBV2; D uncertain. CDR1 and CDR2 (germline): SNHLY, FYNNEI. The CDR3 sequence is 12 residues long. V was shortened by 4 bases and J by 4 bases, with 5 bases between the two germline ends. CDR3 coding DNA: TGTGCCAGCAGTGGAGAGGGAAACACCATATATTTT. Residues: CASSGEGNTIYF.

The gene calls are TRBV19 and TRBJ2-3, with 9 nucleotides matching TRBD1. Trimming cost V 3 bases and J 2 bases; bases outside gene matches: 6. CDR3 length: 16 residues. Germline-derived CDR1 and CDR2 are LNHDA and SQIVND (reference sequence). The CDR3: CASSMGQGVYTDTQYF. The CDR3 coding sequence is TGTGCCAGTAGTATGGGACAGGGTGTATACACAGATACGCAGTATTTT.

This chain uses TRBV9 with TRBJ2-2, with 9 bases lining up with TRBD2. V lost 4 bases to trimming and J lost 1 base; unmatched junction nucleotides: 8. CDR3 length: 17 amino acids. Germline V gives CDR1 SGDLS, CDR2 YYNGEE. The CDR3: CASSTPGLAKNTGELFF. CDR3 coding DNA: TGTGCCAGCAGCACTCCGGGACTAGCCAAGAACACCGGGGAGCTGTTTTTT.

This CDR3 is CASSVLGGGGEETQYF. CDR3 coding DNA: TGTGCCAGCAGCGTCTTGGGGGGCGGGGGTGAAGAGACCCAGTACTTC. The chain recombines TRBV9 with TRBJ2-5, with a weak D call TRBD2 (7 bases). CDR1 is SGDLS and CDR2 is YYNGEE in the germline V gene. This CDR3 is built from 16 residues. V gave up 2 bases and J gave up 3 bases, with 17 bases separating them.

V and J are TRBV7-6 and TRBJ2-1; 8 bases are shared with TRBD1. This CDR3 is built from 15 residues. The V segment lost 5 bases and the J segment 7 bases; nucleotides outside the gene matches: 10. The V gene's germline CDR1 is SGHVS and CDR2 FNYEAQ. The chain's CDR3 is CASSQNRGSRNEQFF. For the CDR3, the DNA is TGTGCCAGCAGCCAAAACAGGGGGTCTCGGAATGAGCAGTTCTTC.

V gene TRBV4-3 combines with J gene TRBJ1-1; D ambiguous. CDR3 length equals 18 residues. Germline V gives CDR1 LGHNA, CDR2 YSLEER. Trimming shortened V by 0 bases and J by 2 bases, and 19 bases separated the two germline ends. In DNA form, the CDR3 reads TGCGCCAGCAGCCAAGATTTGGTCGCGGCCCCACGTAACACTGAAGCTTTCTTT. Translating it yields CASSQDLVAAPRNTEAFF.

To note about this clone: The same CDR3 arises from other DNA sequences in this sample as well. The chain uses TRBV30 and TRBJ2-1; D perhaps matches TRBD2 (5 bases). Germline V gene lookup returns CDR1 GTSNPN and CDR2 SVGIG (reference sequence). There are 15 residues in the CDR3. Trimming took off 1 base at V and 0 bases at J, with 10 bases between the two ends. CDR3 in DNA: TGTGCCTGGAGTGCTGGTACTAGCTCCTACAATGAGCAGTTCTTC. It translates to CAWSAGTSSYNEQFF. The variable domain in full, completed from reference TRBV30 and TRBJ2-1, reads SQTIHQWPATLVQPVGSPLSLECTVEGTSNPNLYWYRQAAGRGLQLLFYSVGIGQISSEVPQNLSASRPQDRQFILSSKKLLLSDSGFYLCAWSAGTSSYNEQFFGPGTRLTVL.

The rearrangement uses TRBV7-6 and TRBJ2-1, with 8 bases lining up with TRBD1. Looked up from germline, CDR1 is SGHVS and CDR2 is FNYEAQ. The ends lost 2 bases at V and 5 bases at J; junction bases unmatched: 11. CDR3 length equals 17 residues. CDR3 sequence (DNA): TGTGCCAGCAGCTTATCCCCTACCGGGACAGGAGACAATGAGCAGTTCTTC. Translated, it gives CASSLSPTGTGDNEQFF.

The chain is built from TRBV28 and TRBJ1-3; D gene ambiguous. The germline V gene has CDR1 MDHEN and CDR2 SYDVKM. Trimming cost V 5 bases and J 1 base, with 12 bases left between them. The CDR3 has 15 amino acids. CDR3 sequence: CASSTPRESGNTIYF. The DNA of the CDR3 is TGTGCCAGCAGTACCCCACGGGAGTCTGGAAACACCATATATTTT.